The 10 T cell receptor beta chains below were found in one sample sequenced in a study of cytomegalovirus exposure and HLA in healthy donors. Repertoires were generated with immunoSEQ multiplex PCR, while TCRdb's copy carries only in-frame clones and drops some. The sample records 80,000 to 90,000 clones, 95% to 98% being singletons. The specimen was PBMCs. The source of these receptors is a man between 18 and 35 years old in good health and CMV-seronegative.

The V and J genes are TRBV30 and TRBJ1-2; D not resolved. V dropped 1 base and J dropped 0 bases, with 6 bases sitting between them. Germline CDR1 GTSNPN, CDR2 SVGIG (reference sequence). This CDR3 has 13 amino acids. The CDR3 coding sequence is TGTGCCTGGAGTGGGCAGGCTAACTATGGCTACACCTTC. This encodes CAWSGQANYGYTF.

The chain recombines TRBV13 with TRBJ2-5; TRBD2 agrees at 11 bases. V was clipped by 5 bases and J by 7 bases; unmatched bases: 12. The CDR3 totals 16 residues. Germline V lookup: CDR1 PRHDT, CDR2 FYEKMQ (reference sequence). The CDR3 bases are TGTGCCAGCAGCCCCCGAACTAGCGGGAGAGATGGGACCCAGTACTTC. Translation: CASSPRTSGRDGTQYF.

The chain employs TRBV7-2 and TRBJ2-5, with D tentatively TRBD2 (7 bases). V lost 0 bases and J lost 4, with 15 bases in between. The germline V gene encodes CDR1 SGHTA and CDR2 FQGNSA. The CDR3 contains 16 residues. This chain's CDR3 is CASSLAHGGLLETQYF. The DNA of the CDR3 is TGTGCCAGCAGCTTAGCGCACGGGGGGCTATTAGAGACCCAGTACTTC.

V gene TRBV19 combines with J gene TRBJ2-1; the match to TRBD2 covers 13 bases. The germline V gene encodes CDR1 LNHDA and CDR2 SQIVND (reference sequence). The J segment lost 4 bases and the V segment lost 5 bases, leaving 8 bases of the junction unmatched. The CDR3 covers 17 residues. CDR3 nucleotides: TGTGCCAGTAGTCCCCGGACTAGCGGGAGCCCTTACAATGAGCAGTTCTTC. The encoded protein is CASSPRTSGSPYNEQFF.

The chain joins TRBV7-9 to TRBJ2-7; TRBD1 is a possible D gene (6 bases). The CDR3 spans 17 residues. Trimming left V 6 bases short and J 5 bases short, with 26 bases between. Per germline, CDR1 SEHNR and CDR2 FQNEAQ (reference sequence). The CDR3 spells CASSYPGQELRRHEQYV. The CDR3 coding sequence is TGTGCCAGCAGTTACCCGGGACAAGAATTAAGGCGCCACGAGCAGTACGTC.

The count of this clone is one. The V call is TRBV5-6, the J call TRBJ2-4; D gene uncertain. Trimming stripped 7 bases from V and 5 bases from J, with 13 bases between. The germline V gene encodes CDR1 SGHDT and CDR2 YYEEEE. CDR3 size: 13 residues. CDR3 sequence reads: CASSRLDQNIQYF. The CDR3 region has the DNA TGTGCCAGCTCCCGTCTAGACCAAAACATTCAGTACTTC.

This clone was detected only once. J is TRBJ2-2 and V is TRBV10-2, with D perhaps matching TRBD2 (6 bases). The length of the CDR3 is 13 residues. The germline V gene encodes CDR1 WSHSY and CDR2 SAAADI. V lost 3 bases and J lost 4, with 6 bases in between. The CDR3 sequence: CASSDGGTGELFF. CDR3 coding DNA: TGCGCCAGCAGTGACGGGGGCACCGGGGAGCTGTTTTTT.

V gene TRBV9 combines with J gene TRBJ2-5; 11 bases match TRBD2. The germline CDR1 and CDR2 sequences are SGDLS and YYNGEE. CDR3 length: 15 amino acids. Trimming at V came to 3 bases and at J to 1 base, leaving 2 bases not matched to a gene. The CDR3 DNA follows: TGTGCCAGCAGCGAGACTAGCGGGGTCCAAGAGACCCAGTACTTC. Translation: CASSETSGVQETQYF.

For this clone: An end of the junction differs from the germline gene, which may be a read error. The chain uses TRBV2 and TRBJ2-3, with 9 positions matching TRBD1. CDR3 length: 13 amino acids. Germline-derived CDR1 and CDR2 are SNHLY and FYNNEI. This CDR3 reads CASSGDRGETEHF. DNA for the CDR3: TGTGCCAGCAGTGGAGACAGGGGGGAGACGGAGCATTTT. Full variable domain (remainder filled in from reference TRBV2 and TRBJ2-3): EPEVTQTPSHQVTQMGQEVILRCVPISNHLYFYWYRQILGQKVEFLVSFYNNEISEKSEIFDDQFSVERPDGSNFTLKIRSTKLEDSAMYFCASSGDRGETEHFGPGTRLTVL.

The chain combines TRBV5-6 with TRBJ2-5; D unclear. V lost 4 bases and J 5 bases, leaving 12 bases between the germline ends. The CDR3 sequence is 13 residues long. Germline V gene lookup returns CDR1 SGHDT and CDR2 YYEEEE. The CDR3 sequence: CASSRYDRETQYF. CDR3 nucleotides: TGTGCCAGCAGCCGTTACGATCGGGAGACCCAGTACTTC.